This entry lists 30 T cell receptor beta chains sequenced from one sample in a study of blood T cell repertoires in COVID-19. Method: immunoSEQ multiplex PCR; TCRdb's copy keeps in-frame clones and lacks some. The sample shows roughly 38,000 clones, roughly 92% of them seen only once. Specimen: peripheral blood. All receptors derive from a man in his forties or fifties with active COVID-19.

The rearrangement uses TRBV18 and TRBJ1-2; a weak D match, TRBD1 (6 bases). The CDR3 has 13 residues. V gave up 5 bases and J gave up 7 bases, with 14 bases separating them. Per the germline V gene, CDR1 is KGHSH and CDR2 is LQKENI. CDR3 in DNA: TGTGCCAGCTCAGCCGAACAGGGATTTGGCTACACCTTC. Translation: CASSAEQGFGYTF.

This clone was recorded once. CDR3 sequence: CASSRGKDTEAFF. The CDR3 DNA is TGTGCCAGCAGTAGAGGGAAGGACACTGAAGCTTTCTTT. The rearrangement links TRBV6-5 to TRBJ1-1; D is undetermined. In germline, CDR1 is MNHEY, CDR2 SVGAGI. With 5 bases removed from V and 3 bases from J, the gap between germline ends came to 10 bases. This CDR3 comprises 13 residues.

J is TRBJ2-7 and V is TRBV3-1 (or the pseudogene TRBV3-2), with 7 bases lining up with TRBD1. Per the germline V gene, CDR1 is LGHDT and CDR2 is YNNKEL (reference sequence). Trimming cost V 5 bases and J 1 base; bases outside gene matches: 5. The CDR3 loop spans 14 amino acids. CDR3 region: CASSTRQGSYEQYF. DNA of the CDR3: TGTGCCAGCAGCACCCGACAGGGATCCTACGAGCAGTACTTC.

V gene TRBV5-5 combines with J gene TRBJ1-1, with D maybe TRBD1 (6 bases). The CDR3 is made up of 14 amino acids. Germline CDR1 reads SGHKS; CDR2 reads YYEKEE (reference sequence). Trimming removed 0 bases from V and 3 bases from J, with 9 bases in between. The CDR3 DNA sequence: TGTGCCAGCAGCTTGGGGCAGGGGCACACTGAAGCTTTCTTT. It encodes CASSLGQGHTEAFF.

The chain combines TRBV5-1 with TRBJ2-3; D not resolved. V dropped 0 bases and J dropped 1 base, with 15 bases sitting between them. This CDR3 has 17 amino acids. The germline gives CDR1 SGHRS, CDR2 YFSETQ. The CDR3: CASSLEDSRMRTDTQYF. The CDR3 nucleotides are TGCGCCAGCAGCTTGGAGGATAGCAGAATGCGCACAGATACGCAGTATTTT.

The CDR3 here is CASSLGGREGNGYTF. CDR3 bases: TGTGCCAGCAGCTTGGGCGGCAGGGAAGGCAACGGCTACACCTTC. This sequence joins TRBV5-6 and TRBJ1-2; tentatively, D is TRBD1 (5 bases). This CDR3 has 15 residues. Trimming shortened V by 0 bases and J by 8 bases, and 17 bases separated the two germline ends. Germline CDR1 and CDR2: SGHDT and YYEEEE.

The chain carries TRBV7-2 and TRBJ1-1; D not certain. The CDR3 runs to 15 residues. V was pared by 2 bases and J by 1 base, with 11 bases between. Looked up from germline, CDR1 is SGHTA and CDR2 is FQGNSA. The CDR3: CASSLWGGRNTEAFF. In nucleotides, the CDR3 is TGTGCCAGCAGCTTATGGGGTGGGAGGAACACTGAAGCTTTCTTT. The full variable domain, completed using reference TRBV7-2 and TRBJ1-1, is GAGVSQSPSNKVTEKGKDVELRCDPISGHTALYWYRQSLGQGLEFLIYFQGNSAPDKSGLPSDRFSAERTGGSVSTLTIQRTQQEDSAVYLCASSLWGGRNTEAFFGQGTRLTVV.

V usage is TRBV2 and J usage is TRBJ2-1; TRBD2 matches 14 bases. Germline-derived CDR1 and CDR2 are SNHLY and FYNNEI. This CDR3 contains 16 residues. The V segment lost 4 bases and the J segment 9 bases; nucleotides outside the gene matches: 8. The CDR3 DNA is TGTGCCAGCAGTGGCCCGACTAGCGGGAGGGAAGCTGAGCAGTTCTTC. It yields the protein CASSGPTSGREAEQFF.

The CDR3 protein is CASSGDRAEGYTF. The CDR3 DNA reads TGTGCCAGCAGTGGGGACAGGGCGGAAGGCTACACCTTC. The rearrangement uses TRBV2 and TRBJ1-2, with 9 bases fitting TRBD1. Per germline, CDR1 SNHLY and CDR2 FYNNEI. V shed 4 bases and J 8 bases; nucleotides not matched to a gene: 5. The CDR3 contains 13 residues.

J is TRBJ2-3 and V is TRBV30; TRBD2 might be the D (6 bases). V lost 3 bases to trimming and J lost 4 bases, with 14 bases between them. The CDR3 consists of 14 residues. Germline values: CDR1 GTSNPN, CDR2 SVGIG (reference sequence). The DNA for the CDR3 is TGTGCCTGGAGAACCGGGGTAGCGGCAGATACGCAGTATTTT. Translating gives CAWRTGVAADTQYF.

The V and J genes are TRBV7-6 and TRBJ1-3; 7 bases align to TRBD1. V was pared by 5 bases and J by 4 bases, with 11 bases of the junction left unmatched. The CDR3 runs 16 residues. Germline loops: CDR1 SGHVS, CDR2 FNYEAQ. The CDR3 DNA reads as TGTGCCAGCAGCCCAGGGACAGACCAGGGCGGAAACACCATATATTTT. This translates into CASSPGTDQGGNTIYF. The full variable domain, completed using reference TRBV7-6 and TRBJ1-3, is GAGVSQSPRYKVTKRGQDVALRCDPISGHVSLYWYRQALGQGPEFLTYFNYEAQQDKSGLPNDRFSAERPEGSISTLTIQRTEQRDSAMYRCASSPGTDQGGNTIYFGEGSWLTVV.

J is TRBJ2-1 and V is TRBV4-3; D might be TRBD2 (5 bases). The germline gives CDR1 LGHNA, CDR2 YSLEER. V was cut by 4 bases and J by 13 bases, with 17 bases left in between. This CDR3 has 13 amino acids. CDR3 in amino acids: CASSPEDSPPQFF. The CDR3 DNA sequence: TGCGCCAGCAGCCCTGAGGACTCCCCACCCCAGTTCTTC.

The chain recombines TRBV4-2 with TRBJ1-2, with 7 bases matching TRBD1. This CDR3 comprises 15 residues. Germline CDR1 LGHNA, CDR2 YNFKEQ. V dropped 1 base and J dropped 4; count of bases not matched to a gene: 6. In DNA, the CDR3 is TGTGCCAGCAGCCAAGCGAGTGGACAGGCCTATGGCTACACCTTC. This translates into CASSQASGQAYGYTF.

The chain uses TRBV7-8 and TRBJ1-6; TRBD1 aligns across 9 bases. The germline V gene encodes CDR1 SGHVS and CDR2 FQNEAQ. The CDR3 runs 16 residues. V shed 0 bases, J shed 9 bases, and the junction held 6 bases outside the gene matches. This CDR3 is CASSLAQVTGGSPLHF. The CDR3 DNA reads as TGTGCCAGCAGCTTAGCGCAAGTGACAGGGGGTTCACCCCTCCACTTT.

The sample holds one count of this clone. The chain combines TRBV19 with TRBJ1-2; 12 bases match TRBD1. The CDR3 is 15 residues long. Germline V gene sequence: CDR1 LNHDA, CDR2 SQIVND (reference sequence). The junction had 9 bases not matched to a gene; V was cut back by 5 bases and J by 8 bases. Written as DNA, the CDR3 is TGTGCCAGTAGTCCGGGACAGGGGGCTTTAGGCGGCTACACCTTC. Protein product: CASSPGQGALGGYTF. The whole variable domain, remainder taken from reference TRBV19 and TRBJ1-2, is DGGITQSPKYLFRKEGQNVTLSCEQNLNHDAMYWYRQDPGQGLRLIYYSQIVNDFQKGDIAEGYSVSREKKESFPLTVTSAQKNPTAFYLCASSPGQGALGGYTFGSGTRLTVV.

This chain uses TRBV5-1 with TRBJ2-1; no clear D. The CDR3 covers 15 residues. Germline V gene data show CDR1 as SGHRS and CDR2 as YFSETQ. The V end lost 4 bases, the J end lost 0 bases, and 11 bases lay between the germline ends. CDR3 residues: CASSPTLSSYNEQFF. The CDR3, as DNA: TGCGCCAGCAGCCCAACTTTGAGCTCCTACAATGAGCAGTTCTTC.

The chain combines TRBV19 with TRBJ2-1; 8 bases are a match to TRBD1. The length of the CDR3 is 15 residues. The ends lost 5 bases at V and 4 bases at J; junction bases unmatched: 7. The germline V gene encodes CDR1 LNHDA and CDR2 SQIVND (reference sequence). The CDR3 is CASSVGTGGYNEQFF. The DNA for the CDR3 is TGTGCCAGTAGTGTCGGGACAGGTGGTTACAATGAGCAGTTCTTC.

The chain has TRBV19 and TRBJ2-1; D gene ambiguous. With 7 bases removed from V and 1 base from J, the gap between germline ends came to 14 bases. The CDR3 has 15 amino acids. Germline V gene data show CDR1 as LNHDA and CDR2 as SQIVND (reference sequence). In DNA form, the CDR3 reads TGTGCCAGTAAAGATGCGATTTTATCCTACAATGAGCAGTTCTTC. It encodes CASKDAILSYNEQFF.

The chain carries TRBV30 and TRBJ2-7, with 7 bases matching TRBD1. The CDR3 spans 17 residues. V dropped 1 base and J dropped 0; count of bases not matched to a gene: 12. Germline V lookup: CDR1 GTSNPN, CDR2 SVGIG (reference sequence). In DNA form, the CDR3 reads TGTGCCTGGAGTGGACCTAGGACAGGCCTTAGCTCCTACGAGCAGTACTTC. Protein sequence: CAWSGPRTGLSSYEQYF.

V usage is TRBV11-2 and J usage is TRBJ2-7; TRBD2 matches 8 bases. V shed 5 bases, J shed 12 bases, and the junction held 9 bases outside the gene matches. Germline V gene data show CDR1 as SGHAT and CDR2 as FQNNGV. This CDR3 comprises 12 residues. DNA for the CDR3: TGTGCCAGCAGCCCGGGAGGGGCGGGTTTGTACTTC. This sequence encodes CASSPGGAGLYF.

The chain employs TRBV9 and TRBJ2-2; no reliable D call. The CDR3 is 12 amino acids. The V end lost 3 bases, the J end lost 6 bases, and 6 bases lay between the germline ends. The germline V gene encodes CDR1 SGDLS and CDR2 YYNGEE. The CDR3 spells CASSGLSGELFF. For the CDR3, the DNA is TGTGCCAGCAGCGGACTTTCCGGGGAGCTGTTTTTT.

The gene calls are TRBV19 and TRBJ2-6, with unresolved D. The CDR3 runs to 13 residues. The V gene's germline CDR1 is LNHDA and CDR2 SQIVND (reference sequence). V lost 6 bases and J 3 bases, leaving 6 bases between the germline ends. CDR3 in amino acids: CASRGIGANVLTF. CDR3 DNA: TGTGCCAGTAGGGGCATTGGGGCCAACGTCCTGACTTTC. The full variable domain, rest sourced from reference TRBV19 and TRBJ2-6, is DGGITQSPKYLFRKEGQNVTLSCEQNLNHDAMYWYRQDPGQGLRLIYYSQIVNDFQKGDIAEGYSVSREKKESFPLTVTSAQKNPTAFYLCASRGIGANVLTFGAGSRLTVL.

The chain is built from TRBV5-1 and TRBJ1-4; TRBD1 might be the D (6 bases). Per germline, CDR1 SGHRS and CDR2 YFSETQ. The V end was cut by 5 bases, the J end by 6 bases, with 17 bases between. This CDR3 comprises 15 residues. The CDR3 DNA sequence: TGCGCCAGCAGTCCCCAGGGGCGGTTTGATGAAAAACTGTTTTTT. This gives the protein CASSPQGRFDEKLFF.

This sequence joins TRBV2 and TRBJ1-2; tentatively, D is TRBD1 (6 bases). Trimming left V 6 bases short and J 4 bases short, with 15 bases between. The CDR3 spans 14 residues. CDR1 SNHLY and CDR2 FYNNEI come from the germline V gene. CDR3 protein: CASSQLQGSYGYTF. The CDR3 DNA is TGTGCCAGCAGCCAATTACAGGGCTCCTATGGCTACACCTTC. The full variable domain, its missing parts supplied by reference TRBV2 and TRBJ1-2, is EPEVTQTPSHQVTQMGQEVILRCVPISNHLYFYWYRQILGQKVEFLVSFYNNEISEKSEIFDDQFSVERPDGSNFTLKIRSTKLEDSAMYFCASSQLQGSYGYTFGSGTRLTVV.

This sequence joins TRBV10-2 and TRBJ2-3; 8 bases are a match to TRBD2. V gave up 5 bases and J gave up 2 bases; unmatched junction bases: 6. From germline, CDR1 is WSHSY and CDR2 SAAADI. CDR3 length: 15 amino acids. The CDR3 nucleotides read TGCGCCAGCAGTCAAGGACTAGCCTCCACAGATACGCAGTATTTT. It yields the protein CASSQGLASTDTQYF.

This clone was seen a handful of times. The chain couples TRBV6-6 to TRBJ1-5; D gene uncertain. CDR3 size: 15 residues. CDR1 is MNHNY and CDR2 is SVGAGI in the germline V gene (reference sequence). V dropped 6 bases and J dropped 1 base, with 13 bases sitting between them. The CDR3, as DNA: TGTGCCAGCAGAGAGCACCAAGTAAGCAATCAGCCCCAGCATTTT. Translating it yields CASREHQVSNQPQHF.

V usage is TRBV5-4 and J usage is TRBJ2-3; TRBD2 matches at 10 bases. There are 15 residues in the CDR3. Unmatched junction bases numbered 7, after V lost 4 bases and J lost 5 bases. Germline V CDR1 and CDR2: SGHNT, YYREEE (reference sequence). The CDR3: CASSVKREGGDTQYF. The DNA for the CDR3 is TGTGCCAGCAGCGTGAAGCGGGAGGGGGGAGATACGCAGTATTTT. The full variable domain, in which reference TRBV5-4 and TRBJ2-3 provide the parts outside the CDR3, is ETGVTQSPTHLIKTRGQQVTLRCSSQSGHNTVSWYQQALGQGPQFIFQYYREEENGRGNFPPRFSGLQFPNYSSELNVNALELDDSALYLCASSVKREGGDTQYFGPGTRLTVL.

The gene calls are TRBV30 and TRBJ1-2, with D possibly being TRBD1 (6 bases). Germline CDR1 GTSNPN, CDR2 SVGIG (reference sequence). V lost 2 bases to trimming and J lost 4 bases, with 11 bases between them. CDR3 size: 13 residues. The CDR3 region has the DNA TGTGCCTGGAGTCCCAGGGGCGGCTATGGCTACACCTTC. It codes for CAWSPRGGYGYTF.

This rearrangement joins TRBV5-1 to TRBJ1-1; D gene uncertain. Between the trimmed V and J ends, which lost 2 bases and 6 bases, there was a span of 14 bases. This CDR3 has 14 amino acids. Germline V gives CDR1 SGHRS, CDR2 YFSETQ. This CDR3 is CASSLNIGRSEAFF. The CDR3, as DNA: TGCGCCAGCAGCTTAAATATCGGGAGATCTGAAGCTTTCTTT.

The chain joins TRBV30 to TRBJ1-1; D unresolved. V gave up 0 bases and J gave up 11 bases, with 19 bases separating them. Germline assignment: CDR1 GTSNPN and CDR2 SVGIG (reference sequence). The CDR3 spans 14 residues. This CDR3 reads CAWSVPGLGEAAFF. The DNA for the CDR3 is TGTGCCTGGAGTGTACCGGGTCTCGGTGAAGCGGCTTTCTTT.